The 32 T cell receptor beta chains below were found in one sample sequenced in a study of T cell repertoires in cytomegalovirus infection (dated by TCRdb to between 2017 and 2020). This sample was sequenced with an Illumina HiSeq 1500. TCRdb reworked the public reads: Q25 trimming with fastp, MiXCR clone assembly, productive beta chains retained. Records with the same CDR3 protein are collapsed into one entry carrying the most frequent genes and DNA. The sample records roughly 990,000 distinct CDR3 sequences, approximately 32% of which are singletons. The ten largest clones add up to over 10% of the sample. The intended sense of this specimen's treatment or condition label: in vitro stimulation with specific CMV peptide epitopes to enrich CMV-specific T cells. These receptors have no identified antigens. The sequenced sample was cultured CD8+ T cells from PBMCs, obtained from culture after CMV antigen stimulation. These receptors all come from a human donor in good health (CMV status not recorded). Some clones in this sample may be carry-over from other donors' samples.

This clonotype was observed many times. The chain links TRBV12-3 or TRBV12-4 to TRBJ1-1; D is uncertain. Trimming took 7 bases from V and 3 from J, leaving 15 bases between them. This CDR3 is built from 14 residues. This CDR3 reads CASIIWAGHTEAFF. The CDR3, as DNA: TGTGCCAGCATTATATGGGCAGGCCACACTGAAGCTTTCTTT.

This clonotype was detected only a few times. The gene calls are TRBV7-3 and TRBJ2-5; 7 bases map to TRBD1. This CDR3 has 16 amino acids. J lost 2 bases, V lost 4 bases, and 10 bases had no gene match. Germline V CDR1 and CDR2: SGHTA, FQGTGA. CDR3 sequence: CASSWGDRVGQETQYF. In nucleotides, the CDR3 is TGTGCCAGCAGCTGGGGAGACAGGGTTGGTCAAGAGACCCAGTACTTC.

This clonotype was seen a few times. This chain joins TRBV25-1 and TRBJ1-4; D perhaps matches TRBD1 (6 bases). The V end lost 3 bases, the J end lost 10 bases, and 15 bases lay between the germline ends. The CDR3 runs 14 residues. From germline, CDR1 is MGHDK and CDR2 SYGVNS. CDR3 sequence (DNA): TGTGCCAGCAGTGATCCCGGACAGCGTGGAAAACTGTTTTTT. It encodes CASSDPGQRGKLFF.

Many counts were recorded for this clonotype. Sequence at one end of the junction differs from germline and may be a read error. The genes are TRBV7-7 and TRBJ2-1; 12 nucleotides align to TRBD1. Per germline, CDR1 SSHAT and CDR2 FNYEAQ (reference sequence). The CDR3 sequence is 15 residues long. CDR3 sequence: CASSPGTGGLDEQFF. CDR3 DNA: TGTGCTAGCAGCCCGGGGACAGGGGGCCTCGATGAGCAGTTCTTC.

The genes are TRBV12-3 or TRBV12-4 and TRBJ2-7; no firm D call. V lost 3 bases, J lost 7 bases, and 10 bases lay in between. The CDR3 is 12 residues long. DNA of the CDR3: TGTGCCAGCAGTTTGGGCGGTTGGGAGCAGTACTTC. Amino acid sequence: CASSLGGWEQYF.

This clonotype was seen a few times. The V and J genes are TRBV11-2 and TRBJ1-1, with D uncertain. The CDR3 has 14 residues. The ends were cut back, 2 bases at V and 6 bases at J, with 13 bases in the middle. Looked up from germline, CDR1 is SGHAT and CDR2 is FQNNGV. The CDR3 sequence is CASSLNGKVSEAFF. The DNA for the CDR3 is TGTGCCAGCAGCTTAAACGGGAAGGTCTCTGAAGCTTTCTTT.

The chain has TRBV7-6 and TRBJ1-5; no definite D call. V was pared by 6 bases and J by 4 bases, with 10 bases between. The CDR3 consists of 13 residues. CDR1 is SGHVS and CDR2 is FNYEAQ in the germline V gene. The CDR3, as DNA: TGTGCCAGCAGGGGAGACGGGAATCAGCCCCAGCATTTT. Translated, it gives CASRGDGNQPQHF.

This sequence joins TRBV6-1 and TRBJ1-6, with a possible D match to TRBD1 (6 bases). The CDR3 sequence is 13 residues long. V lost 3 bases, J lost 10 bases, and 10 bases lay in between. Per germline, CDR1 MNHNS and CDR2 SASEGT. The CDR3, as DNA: TGTGCCAGCAGTGACTACAGGGCCTCACCCCTCCACTTT. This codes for CASSDYRASPLHF.

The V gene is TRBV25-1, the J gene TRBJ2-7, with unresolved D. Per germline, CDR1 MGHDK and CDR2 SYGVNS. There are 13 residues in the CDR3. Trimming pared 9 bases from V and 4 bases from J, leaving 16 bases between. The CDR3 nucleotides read TGTGCCAGACCACCAGCCTTGACTTACGAGCAGTACGTC. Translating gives CARPPALTYEQYV.

The CDR3: CAKRVAGAREDEQFF. The CDR3 coding sequence is TGTGCCAAAAGGGTAGCGGGGGCCCGGGAGGATGAGCAGTTCTTC. This chain joins TRBV2 and TRBJ2-1; 9 bases are a match to TRBD2. The V gene's germline CDR1 is SNHLY and CDR2 FYNNEI. Trimming at V came to 10 bases and at J to 8 bases, leaving 15 bases not matched to a gene. The CDR3 extends over 15 amino acids.

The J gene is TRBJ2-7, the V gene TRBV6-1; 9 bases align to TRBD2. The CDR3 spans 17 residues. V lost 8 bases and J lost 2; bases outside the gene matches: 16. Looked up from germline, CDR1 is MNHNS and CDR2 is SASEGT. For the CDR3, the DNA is TGTGCCAGCCCGGGGGCTAGCGGGGACCATCAGCCCTACGAGCAGTACTTC. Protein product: CASPGASGDHQPYEQYF.

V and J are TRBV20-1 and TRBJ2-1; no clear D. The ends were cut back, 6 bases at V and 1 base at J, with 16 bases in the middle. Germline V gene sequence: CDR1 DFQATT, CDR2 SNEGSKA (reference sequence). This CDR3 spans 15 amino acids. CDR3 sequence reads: CSANDADKSYNEQFF. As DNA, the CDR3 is TGCAGTGCAAATGACGCTGACAAGTCCTACAATGAGCAGTTCTTC.

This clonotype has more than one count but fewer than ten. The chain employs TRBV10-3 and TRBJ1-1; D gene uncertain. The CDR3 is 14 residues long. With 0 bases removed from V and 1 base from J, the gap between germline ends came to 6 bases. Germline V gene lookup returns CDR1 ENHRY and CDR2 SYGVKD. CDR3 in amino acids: CAISESKANTEAFF. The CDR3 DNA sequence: TGTGCCATCAGTGAGTCGAAGGCGAACACTGAAGCTTTCTTT.

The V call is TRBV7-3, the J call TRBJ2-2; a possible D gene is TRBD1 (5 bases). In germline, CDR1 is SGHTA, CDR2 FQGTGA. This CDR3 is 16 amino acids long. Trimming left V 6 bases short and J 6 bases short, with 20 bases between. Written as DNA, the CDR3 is TGTGCCAGCAGTCCTATACGACATGGGGCGGCCGGGGAGCTGTTTTTT. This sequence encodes CASSPIRHGAAGELFF. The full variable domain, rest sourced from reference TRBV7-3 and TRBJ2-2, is GAGVSQTPSNKVTEKGKYVELRCDPISGHTALYWYRQSLGQGPEFLIYFQGTGAADDSGLPNDRFFAVRPEGSVSTLKIQRTERGDSAVYLCASSPIRHGAAGELFFGEGSRLTVL.

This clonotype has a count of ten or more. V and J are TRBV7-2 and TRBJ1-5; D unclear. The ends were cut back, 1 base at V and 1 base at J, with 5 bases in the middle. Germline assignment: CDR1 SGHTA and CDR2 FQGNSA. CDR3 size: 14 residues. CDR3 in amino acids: CASSLGESNQPQHF. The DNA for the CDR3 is TGTGCCAGCAGCTTAGGTGAGAGCAATCAGCCCCAGCATTTT.

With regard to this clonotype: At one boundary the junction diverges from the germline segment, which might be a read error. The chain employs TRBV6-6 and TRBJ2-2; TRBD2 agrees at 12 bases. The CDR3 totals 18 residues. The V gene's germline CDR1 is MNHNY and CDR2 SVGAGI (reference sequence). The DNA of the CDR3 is TGTGCCAGCTGTTACCCCCGGACTAGCGGGGATGACACCGGGGAGCTGTTTTTT. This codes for CASCYPRTSGDDTGELFF.

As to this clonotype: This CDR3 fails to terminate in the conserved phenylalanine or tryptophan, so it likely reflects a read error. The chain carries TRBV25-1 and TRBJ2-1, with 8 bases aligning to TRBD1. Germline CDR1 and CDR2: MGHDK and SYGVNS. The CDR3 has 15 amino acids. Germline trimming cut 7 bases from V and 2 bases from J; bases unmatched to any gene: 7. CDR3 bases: TGTGCCAGCACCAGGACAGGGCCGGCCTACAATGAGCAGTTCTCC. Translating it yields CASTRTGPAYNEQFS.

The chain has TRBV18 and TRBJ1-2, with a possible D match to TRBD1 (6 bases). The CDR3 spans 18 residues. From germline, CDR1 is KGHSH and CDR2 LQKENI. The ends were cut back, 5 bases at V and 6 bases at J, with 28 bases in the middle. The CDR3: CASSASPGRVGGINGYTF. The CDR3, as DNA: TGTGCCAGCTCAGCCTCCCCCGGCAGGGTTGGGGGCATTAATGGCTACACCTTC.

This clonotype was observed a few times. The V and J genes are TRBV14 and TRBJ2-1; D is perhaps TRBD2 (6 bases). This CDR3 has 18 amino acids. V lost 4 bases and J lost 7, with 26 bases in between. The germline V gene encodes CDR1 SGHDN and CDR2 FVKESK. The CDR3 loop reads CASSLLGTSGEVRNEQFF. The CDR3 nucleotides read TGTGCCAGCAGCCTTCTCGGCACGAGTGGGGAGGTACGGAATGAGCAGTTCTTC.

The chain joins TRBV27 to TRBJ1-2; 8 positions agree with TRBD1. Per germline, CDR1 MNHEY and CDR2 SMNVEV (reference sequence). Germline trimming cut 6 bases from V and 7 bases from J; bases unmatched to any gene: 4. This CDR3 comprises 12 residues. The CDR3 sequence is CASRDRVPGYTF. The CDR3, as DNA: TGTGCCAGCAGGGACAGGGTTCCTGGCTACACCTTC.

CDR3 nucleotide sequence: TGTGCCACCAGCAGAGCCTGGGACCGGTATCCACCCCTCCACTTT. Its protein is CATSRAWDRYPPLHF. The chain combines TRBV15 with TRBJ1-6; D possibly corresponds to TRBD1 (5 bases). Germline-derived CDR1 and CDR2 are LNHNV and YYDKDF (reference sequence). The V gene lost 1 base and the J gene lost 11 bases, with 15 bases spanning the gap. This CDR3 has 15 residues.

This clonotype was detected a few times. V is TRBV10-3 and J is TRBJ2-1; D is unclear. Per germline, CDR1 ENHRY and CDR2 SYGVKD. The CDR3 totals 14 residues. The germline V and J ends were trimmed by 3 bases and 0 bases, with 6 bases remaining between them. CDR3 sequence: CAISDGSSYNEQFF. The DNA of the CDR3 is TGTGCCATCAGTGACGGTAGCTCCTACAATGAGCAGTTCTTC.

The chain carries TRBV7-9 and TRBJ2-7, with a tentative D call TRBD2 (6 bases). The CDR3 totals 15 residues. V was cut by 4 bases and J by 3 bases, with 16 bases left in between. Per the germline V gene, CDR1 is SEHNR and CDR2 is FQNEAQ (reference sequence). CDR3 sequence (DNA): TGTGCCAGCAGCTCTTATGGACACGGGGGCTACGAGCAGTACGTC. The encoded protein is CASSSYGHGGYEQYV.

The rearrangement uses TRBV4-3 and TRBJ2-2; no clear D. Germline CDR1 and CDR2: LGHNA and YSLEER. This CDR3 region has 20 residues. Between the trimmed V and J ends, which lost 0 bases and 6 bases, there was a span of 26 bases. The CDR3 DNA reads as TGCGCCAGCAGCCAAGATCTATATCCTTTTCAGGTCCCGCGATCCGGGGAGCTGTTTTTT. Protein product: CASSQDLYPFQVPRSGELFF.

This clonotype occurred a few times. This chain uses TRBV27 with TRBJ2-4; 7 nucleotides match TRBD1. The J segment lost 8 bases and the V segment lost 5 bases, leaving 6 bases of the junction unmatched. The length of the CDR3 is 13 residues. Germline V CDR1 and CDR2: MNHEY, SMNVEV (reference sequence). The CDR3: CASSDRQGYIQYF. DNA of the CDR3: TGTGCCAGCAGTGATAGACAGGGCTACATTCAGTACTTC.

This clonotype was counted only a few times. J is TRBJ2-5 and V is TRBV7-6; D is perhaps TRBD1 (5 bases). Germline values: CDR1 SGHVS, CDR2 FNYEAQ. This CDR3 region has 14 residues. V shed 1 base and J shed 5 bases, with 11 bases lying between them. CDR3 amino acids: CASSLGPQGETQYF. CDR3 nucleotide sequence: TGTGCCAGCAGCTTAGGCCCCCAGGGTGAGACCCAGTACTTC.

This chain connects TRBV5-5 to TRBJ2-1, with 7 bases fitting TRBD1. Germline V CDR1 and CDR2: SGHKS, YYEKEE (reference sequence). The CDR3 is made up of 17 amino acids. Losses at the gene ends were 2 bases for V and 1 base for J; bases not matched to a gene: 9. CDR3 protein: CASSFLTGSESYNEQFF. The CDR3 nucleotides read TGTGCCAGCAGCTTCCTGACAGGGAGCGAGTCCTACAATGAGCAGTTCTTC.

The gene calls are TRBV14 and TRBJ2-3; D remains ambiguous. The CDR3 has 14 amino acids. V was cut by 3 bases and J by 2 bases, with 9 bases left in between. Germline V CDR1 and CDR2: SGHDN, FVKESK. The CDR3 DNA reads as TGTGCCAGCAGCCACACCCTACTCACAGATACGCAGTATTTT. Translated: CASSHTLLTDTQYF.

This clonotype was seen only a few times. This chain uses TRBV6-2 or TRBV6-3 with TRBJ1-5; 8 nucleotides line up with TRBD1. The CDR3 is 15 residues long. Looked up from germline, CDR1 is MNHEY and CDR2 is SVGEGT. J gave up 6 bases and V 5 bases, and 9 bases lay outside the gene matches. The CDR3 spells CASSDRTGRGQPQHF. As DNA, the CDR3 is TGTGCCAGCAGTGATCGGACAGGGCGCGGTCAGCCCCAGCATTTT.

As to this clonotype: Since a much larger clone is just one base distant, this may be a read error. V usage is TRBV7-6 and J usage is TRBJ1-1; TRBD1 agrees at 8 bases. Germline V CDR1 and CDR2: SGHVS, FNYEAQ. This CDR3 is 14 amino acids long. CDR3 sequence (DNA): TGTGTCAGCAGCGCGGGGACAGGAGTAACTGAAGCTTTCTTT. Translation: CVSSAGTGVTEAFF.

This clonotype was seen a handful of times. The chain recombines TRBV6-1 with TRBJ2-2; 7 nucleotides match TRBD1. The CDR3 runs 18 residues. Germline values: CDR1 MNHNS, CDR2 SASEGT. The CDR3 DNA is TGTGCAACCAAGGGGGCATTTACAGGGCCTCAACAAACCGGGGAGCTGTTTTTT. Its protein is CATKGAFTGPQQTGELFF.

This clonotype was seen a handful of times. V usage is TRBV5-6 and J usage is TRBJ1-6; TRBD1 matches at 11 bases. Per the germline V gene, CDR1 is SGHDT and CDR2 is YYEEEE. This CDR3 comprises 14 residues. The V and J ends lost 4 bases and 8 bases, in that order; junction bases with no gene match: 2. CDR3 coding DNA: TGTGCCAGCAGCGAGGACAGGGGGCATTCACCCCTCCACTTT. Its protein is CASSEDRGHSPLHF.